This TCR beta chain derives from a study of control samples from healthy donors and cancer patients. This clone came up a few times. This CDR3 is 12 amino acids long. V was trimmed by 7 bases and J by 1 base, leaving 6 bases between them. Germline V CDR1 and CDR2: MNHEY, SVGAGI. Only in-frame clones appear in the TCRdb table, and some are missing; sequencing was by immunoSEQ multiplex PCR. Among approximately 220,000 clones, over 90% were seen once, and the ten largest hold about 1.6%. The source is a man aged 50-59 years in good health. Material: blood. The chain joins TRBV6-5 to TRBJ2-3; no firm D call. CDR3 nucleotide sequence: TGTGCCAGCAAAATGGGCACAGATACGCAGTATTTT. This sequence encodes CASKMGTDTQYF.